These 20 T cell receptor beta chains originate from one sample sequenced in a study of T cells in localized non-small cell lung cancer. Data came from immunoSEQ multiplex PCR; TCRdb stores just in-frame clones and leaves some out. This table has some 37,000 clones, approximately 86% appearing once. The source was peripheral blood, collected before any cancer treatment. These receptors were obtained from a man between 18 and 49 years old with stage I lung adenocarcinoma.

The rearrangement joins TRBV14 to TRBJ1-4; D is perhaps TRBD1 (5 bases). The CDR3 runs 15 residues. V shed 1 base and J shed 8 bases, with 14 bases lying between them. Germline V CDR1 and CDR2: SGHDN, FVKESK. For the CDR3, the DNA is TGTGCCAGCAGCCAAGGGGTGGGGGGAAGAGAAAAACTGTTTTTT. Its protein product is CASSQGVGGREKLFF.

Note on this clone: Other DNA sequences in this sample translate to the same CDR3. The chain combines TRBV6-6 with TRBJ2-5, with TRBD1 as a possible D gene (6 bases). This CDR3 has 14 residues. Germline lookup yields CDR1 MNHNY and CDR2 SVGAGI (reference sequence). V shed 1 base and J shed 1 base, with 7 bases lying between them. The DNA for the CDR3 is TGTGCCAGCAGTTACTTGGGGGCCCAAGAGACCCAGTACTTC. This gives the protein CASSYLGAQETQYF.

This chain joins TRBV28 and TRBJ2-1; tentatively, D is TRBD1 or TRBD2 (5 bases each). Trimming pared 5 bases from V and 8 bases from J, leaving 19 bases between. There are 15 residues in the CDR3. Germline values: CDR1 MDHEN, CDR2 SYDVKM. The CDR3 nucleotides are TGTGCCAGCAGTGAGGCTACTTCAGGGCGGGATGAGCAGTTCTTC. It yields the protein CASSEATSGRDEQFF.

This clone was detected only once. In nucleotides, the CDR3 is TGTGCCGCCGCGGGGGGAAATCAGCCCCAGCATTTT. Translating gives CAAAGGNQPQHF. The chain combines TRBV6-6 with TRBJ1-5, with a tentative D call TRBD1 (5 bases). CDR1 is MNHNY, CDR2 SVGAGI, per germline (reference sequence). The V end lost 11 bases, the J end lost 4 bases, and 12 bases lay between the germline ends. The CDR3 is 12 residues long.

The rearrangement links TRBV7-8 to TRBJ1-2; the D is unclear. This CDR3 spans 14 amino acids. Per germline, CDR1 SGHVS and CDR2 FQNEAQ. V lost 5 bases and J 1 base, leaving 11 bases between the germline ends. CDR3 in amino acids: CASSPGRFNYGYTF. The CDR3, as DNA: TGTGCCAGCAGCCCGGGAAGATTTAACTATGGCTACACCTTC.

The chain links TRBV7-6 to TRBJ2-1; TRBD1 matches at 7 bases. Germline V gene data show CDR1 as SGHVS and CDR2 as FNYEAQ. The CDR3 covers 18 residues. Germline trimming cut 5 bases from V and 0 bases from J; bases unmatched to any gene: 13. The CDR3, as DNA: TGTGCCAGCAGCGCGCACCGGGACAGAACCCACTCCTACAATGAGCAGTTCTTC. It yields the protein CASSAHRDRTHSYNEQFF.

J is TRBJ1-4 and V is TRBV7-9, with a tentative D call TRBD1 (6 bases). Germline loops: CDR1 SEHNR, CDR2 FQNEAQ (reference sequence). V was cut by 4 bases and J by 7 bases, with 13 bases left in between. The CDR3 has 14 residues. CDR3: CASSSLGGGEKLFF. CDR3 DNA: TGTGCCAGCAGCTCCCTAGGGGGAGGTGAAAAACTGTTTTTT.

CDR3 sequence: CASSTGLGKSYEQYF. Here the CDR3 DNA reads TGTGCCAGCAGTACGGGACTAGGAAAAAGCTACGAGCAGTACTTC. This rearrangement joins TRBV11-1 to TRBJ2-7, with 8 bases aligning to TRBD2. With 6 bases clipped from V and 3 bases from J, the junction kept 10 bases outside the gene matches. CDR1 is SGHAT, CDR2 FQDESV, per germline (reference sequence). The CDR3 runs to 15 residues. The variable domain in full, with the rest retrieved from reference TRBV11-1 and TRBJ2-7, is EAEVAQSPRYKITEKSQAVAFWCDPISGHATLYWYRQILGQGPELLVQFQDESVVDDSQLPKDRFSAERLKGVDSTLKIQPAELGDSAMYLCASSTGLGKSYEQYFGPGTRLTVT.

J is TRBJ2-1 and V is TRBV7-2; TRBD1 matches 7 bases. Per the germline V gene, CDR1 is SGHTA and CDR2 is FQGNSA. The CDR3 runs 15 residues. V lost 1 base, J lost 3 bases, and 3 bases stayed unmatched. For the CDR3, the DNA is TGTGCCAGCAGCTTAGACAGGGGATACTACAATGAGCAGTTCTTC. As protein: CASSLDRGYYNEQFF.

This clone has just one count. This chain joins TRBV7-2 and TRBJ1-1; unclear D gene. V dropped 5 bases and J dropped 0 bases, with 10 bases sitting between them. Per germline, CDR1 SGHTA and CDR2 FQGNSA. The CDR3 has 14 amino acids. This CDR3 is CASSAATLNTEAFF. In DNA form, the CDR3 reads TGTGCCAGCAGCGCCGCGACCTTGAACACTGAAGCTTTCTTT.

This clone was recorded only once. The sample has other DNA sequences that encode this CDR3 too. CDR3 sequence: CASSPRDSNEKLFF. The CDR3 DNA sequence: TGTGCCAGCTCACCCCGGGACAGCAATGAAAAACTGTTTTTT. The rearrangement joins TRBV18 to TRBJ1-4; 7 bases are shared with TRBD1. Germline values: CDR1 KGHSH, CDR2 LQKENI. The ends lost 3 bases at V and 5 bases at J; junction bases unmatched: 3. The CDR3 covers 14 residues.

CDR3 nucleotide sequence: TGTGCCAGCAGCTCCCGGGACAGCACAGATACGCAGTATTTT. It codes for CASSSRDSTDTQYF. This chain joins TRBV7-2 and TRBJ2-3; TRBD1 or TRBD2 may be the D gene (5 bases each). The ends were cut back, 4 bases at V and 0 bases at J, with 8 bases in the middle. The CDR3 is 14 residues long. Germline lookup yields CDR1 SGHTA and CDR2 FQGNSA.

The V call is TRBV12-5, the J call TRBJ1-5; 8 bases fit TRBD1. The CDR3 runs to 14 residues. Germline V gives CDR1 LGHNT, CDR2 FRNRAP. The junction had 2 bases not matched to a gene; V was cut back by 2 bases and J by 5 bases. Here the CDR3 DNA reads TGTGCTAGTGGTTTGAGACAGGGGTATCAGCCCCAGCATTTT. Translated, it gives CASGLRQGYQPQHF.

The J gene is TRBJ2-5, the V gene TRBV30; 7 bases are shared with TRBD2. The CDR3 spans 12 residues. Losses at the gene ends were 4 bases for V and 7 bases for J; bases not matched to a gene: 6. Germline assignment: CDR1 GTSNPN and CDR2 SVGIG (reference sequence). The CDR3 here is CAWNRGEVTQYF. In DNA form, the CDR3 reads TGTGCCTGGAACCGGGGGGAAGTGACCCAGTACTTC. The whole variable domain, remainder taken from reference TRBV30 and TRBJ2-5, is SQTIHQWPATLVQPVGSPLSLECTVEGTSNPNLYWYRQAAGRGLQLLFYSVGIGQISSEVPQNLSASRPQDRQFILSSKKLLLSDSGFYLCAWNRGEVTQYFGPGTRLLVL.

V gene TRBV7-9 combines with J gene TRBJ2-5; D is ambiguous. This CDR3 spans 12 amino acids. The ends were cut back, 4 bases at V and 1 base at J, with 4 bases in the middle. Germline V gene sequence: CDR1 SEHNR, CDR2 FQNEAQ (reference sequence). CDR3 region: CASSSAQETQYF. In DNA, the CDR3 is TGTGCCAGCAGCTCGGCCCAAGAGACCCAGTACTTC.

CDR3 coding DNA: TGTGCCAGCAGTGGACCGGGACAGGGGAACACTGAAGCTTTCTTT. Protein: CASSGPGQGNTEAFF. The chain has TRBV6-5 and TRBJ1-1; TRBD1 matches 9 bases. The germline CDR1 and CDR2 sequences are MNHEY and SVGAGI. The CDR3 totals 15 residues. V lost 5 bases to trimming and J lost 1 base; unmatched junction nucleotides: 5.

The chain is built from TRBV4-2 and TRBJ2-3; D ambiguous. Germline V gene lookup returns CDR1 LGHNA and CDR2 YNFKEQ. Deletions cut 1 base from V and 9 bases from J, with 5 bases between. The CDR3 covers 11 residues. The CDR3 region is CASSQAETQYF. The CDR3 DNA reads as TGTGCCAGCAGCCAAGCGGAGACGCAGTATTTT.

The gene calls are TRBV6-6 and TRBJ2-2, with a tentative D call TRBD1 (6 bases). The V and J ends lost 7 bases and 6 bases respectively, with 12 bases between them. The germline gives CDR1 MNHNY, CDR2 SVGAGI (reference sequence). The CDR3 runs 13 residues. The CDR3 loop reads CASTYRVAGELFF. In DNA, the CDR3 is TGTGCCAGCACGTACAGGGTTGCCGGGGAGCTGTTTTTT.

This sequence joins TRBV6-5 and TRBJ2-3; 9 bases agree with TRBD1. The CDR3 extends over 14 amino acids. CDR1 and CDR2 from the germline V gene are MNHEY and SVGAGI. With V trimmed by 7 bases and J by 5 bases, 7 bases remained unmatched. The CDR3 reads CASKGTGPGDTQYF. CDR3 bases: TGTGCCAGCAAGGGGACAGGGCCCGGAGATACGCAGTATTTT.

The V and J genes are TRBV29-1 and TRBJ1-2; D gene uncertain. This CDR3 is 10 amino acids long. Trimming stripped 5 bases from V and 8 bases from J, with 9 bases between. CDR1 is SQVTM, CDR2 ANQGSEA, per germline. For the CDR3, the DNA is TGCAGCGTTCTCATGGGAGGCTACACCTTC. This encodes CSVLMGGYTF.